A single TCR beta chain is shown here with its context. Its matching antigen is unknown. The second PCR ran about 6 to 12 cycles with a sample-barcoded 5' primer and J-beta primers. MiXCR, applied by TCRdb to the 5' RACE reads, yields one record per CDR3 protein. In the table there are some 670,000 distinct CDR3 sequences, over 40% of which are singletons. The data stem from a study of blood T cells in healthy people across ages. Findings and limits, study-wide: Across the age range, TCR beta diversity per million T cells fell in a roughly linear way.

V was pared by 1 base and J by 4 bases, with 15 bases between. The germline gives CDR1 MNHEY, CDR2 SMNVEV (reference sequence). The length of the CDR3 is 16 residues. Extracted total RNA amounted to at least 5.5 micrograms for each sample. The sequence was obtained from a woman of 80 years or more in good health. The chain has TRBV27 and TRBJ2-3, with a tentative D call TRBD1 (5 bases). The material sequenced was blood. The CDR3 DNA reads TGTGCCAGCAGTTTATGGGGCTTGGGGCAGGCAGATACGCAGTATTTT. Amino acids: CASSLWGLGQADTQYF.